This TCR beta chain was captured in a study of T cells after yellow fever vaccination. Study summary: The SMART-Seq v4 Ultra Low Input method served to prepare the low-cell-number fractions.

5'RACE template switching added a universal primer site and UMIs to TCR cDNA. TCRdb ran MiXCR on the 5' RACE reads and lists one entry per CDR3 protein. Among about 630,000 distinct CDR3 sequences listed, around an eighth were seen once. Regarding the study as a whole: A secondary response was less intense yet reached its peak sooner, at day 5 versus 15. A small proportion of clonotypes was detected in both the CD4 and CD8 compartments.

This clonotype was detected ten times or more. Its cognate antigen is unknown. The ends were cut back, 5 bases at V and 3 bases at J, with 12 bases in the middle. Germline assignment: CDR1 SGHNT and CDR2 YYREEE (reference sequence). The CDR3 extends over 13 amino acids. The J gene is TRBJ2-7, the V gene TRBV5-4, with D tentatively TRBD2 (5 bases). The starting material was PBMCs, obtained on the day of the yellow fever booster vaccination. This clonotype was sampled from a man aged 30-40 years who received the YFV17D yellow fever vaccine. CDR3 DNA: TGTGCCAGCAGAACCAGCGGAGGCTACGAGCAGTACTTC. Protein: CASRTSGGYEQYF. The whole variable domain, filled in from reference TRBV5-4 and TRBJ2-7, reads ETGVTQSPTHLIKTRGQQVTLRCSSQSGHNTVSWYQQALGQGPQFIFQYYREEENGRGNFPPRFSGLQFPNYSSELNVNALELDDSALYLCASRTSGGYEQYFGPGTRLTVT.